The clone carrying this TCR beta chain counts as medium-sized (0.01 to 0.1%). What it recognizes is unknown. The method was immunoSEQ multiplex PCR; TCRdb's version includes in-frame clones alone and lacks a portion of them. The sample shows roughly 42,000 clones, 50% to 70% of them seen only once. The record originates from a study of radiotherapy plus CTLA-4 blockade in lung cancer. In the study overall: Objective responses emerged in under 20% of patients, and about 30% attained disease control. General study points: Some TCR clones had been derived from tumors. These clones expanded in peripheral blood after radiotherapy plus ipilimumab.

The V and J ends lost 0 bases and 11 bases, in that order; junction bases with no gene match: 12. Germline V gene sequence: CDR1 LGHNA, CDR2 YSLEER. The CDR3 is made up of 15 amino acids. Specimen: peripheral blood, collected from a patient treated with radiotherapy plus ipilimumab. The receptor comes from a human donor with non-small cell lung cancer who had a partial response to radiotherapy plus ipilimumab. This chain links TRBV4-3 with TRBJ1-1; 7 bases agree with TRBD1. CDR3 sequence: CASSQDPSRGAWAFF. The CDR3 bases are TGCGCCAGCAGCCAAGATCCCAGCAGGGGGGCCTGGGCTTTCTTT.